Listed below are T cell receptor beta chains from one sample, sequenced in a study of blood T cell repertoires in COVID-19. Data came from immunoSEQ multiplex PCR; TCRdb stores just in-frame clones and leaves some out. The sample lists some 150,000 clones; 87% were seen once. Sample: peripheral blood. The receptors shown here come from a woman between 45 and 60 years old with acute or convalescent COVID-19. Both conserved end residues are part of each CDR3. The order of the fields is D gene, clone size, J gene, V gene, CDR3 DNA, CDR3 protein. The D gene is left open where the match is weak. Where a row states a size, it is once, few, many or the class of an expanded clone; other rows omit it.

d_call: NA
clone_size: NA
j_call: TRBJ2-4
v_call: TRBV4-1
cdr3_nt: TGCGCCAGCAGCCCCAAGTCCGGGGGAACGTATCAAAAAAACATTCAGTACTTC
cdr3_aa: CASSPKSGGTYQKNIQYF

d_call: TRBD2
clone_size: NA
j_call: TRBJ2-1
v_call: TRBV9
cdr3_nt: TGTGCCAGCAGCGTGGTTAGCGGGGCCTACAATGAGCAGTTCTTC
cdr3_aa: CASSVVSGAYNEQFF

d_call: NA
clone_size: NA
j_call: TRBJ2-2
v_call: TRBV9
cdr3_nt: TGTGCCAGCAGCGTTGGGGGAGGCACCGGGGAGCTGTTTTTT
cdr3_aa: CASSVGGGTGELFF

d_call: NA
clone_size: NA
j_call: TRBJ1-1
v_call: TRBV2
cdr3_nt: TGTGCCAGCAGTTCTACAGGGATGAACACTGAAGCTTTCTTT
cdr3_aa: CASSSTGMNTEAFF

d_call: NA
clone_size: NA
j_call: TRBJ1-5
v_call: TRBV2
cdr3_nt: TGTGCCAGCACCGAGAGGGCTTTCAATCAGCCCCAGCATTTT
cdr3_aa: CASTERAFNQPQHF

d_call: NA
clone_size: NA
j_call: TRBJ2-7
v_call: TRBV7-9
cdr3_nt: TGTGCCAGCAGCTTAGCGGGGAGATACGAGCAGTACTTC
cdr3_aa: CASSLAGRYEQYF

d_call: NA
clone_size: NA
j_call: TRBJ1-5
v_call: TRBV6-2/TRBV6-3
cdr3_nt: TGTGCCAGCAGTTACTCGGGGGGAGGGCCCCAGCATTTT
cdr3_aa: CASSYSGGGPQHF

d_call: NA
clone_size: NA
j_call: TRBJ1-2
v_call: TRBV7-9
cdr3_nt: TGTGCCAGCAGCCAGGGTTTTCGGGGCTACACCTTC
cdr3_aa: CASSQGFRGYTF

d_call: NA
clone_size: NA
j_call: TRBJ2-3
v_call: TRBV19
cdr3_nt: TGTGCCAGTAGTATCCAGTACACTGGCGGTAGCACAGATACGCAGTATTTT
cdr3_aa: CASSIQYTGGSTDTQYF

d_call: NA
clone_size: NA
j_call: TRBJ2-1
v_call: TRBV7-2
cdr3_nt: TGTGCCAGCAGTCGCGAGGCAGAGGCCAATGAGCAGTTCTTC
cdr3_aa: CASSREAEANEQFF

d_call: TRBD2
clone_size: once
j_call: TRBJ2-1
v_call: TRBV11-2
cdr3_nt: TGTGCCAGCAGCTTTCTAGCGGGAGGGCCGAGCTCCTACAATGAGCAGTTCTTC
cdr3_aa: CASSFLAGGPSSYNEQFF

d_call: TRBD1
clone_size: NA
j_call: TRBJ1-2
v_call: TRBV23-1
cdr3_nt: TGCGCCAGCAGTCAAATAGGGACAGGGAACTATGGCTACACCTTC
cdr3_aa: CASSQIGTGNYGYTF

d_call: TRBD1
clone_size: NA
j_call: TRBJ1-5
v_call: TRBV3-1/TRBV3-2
cdr3_nt: TGTGCCAGCAGCCGACAGGGCCCTAATCAGCCCCAGCATTTT
cdr3_aa: CASSRQGPNQPQHF

d_call: NA
clone_size: NA
j_call: TRBJ1-1
v_call: TRBV27
cdr3_nt: TGTGCCAGCAGCGTCGGAGGGCTCCGGGGCTCCACTGAAGCTTTCTTT
cdr3_aa: CASSVGGLRGSTEAFF

d_call: TRBD1
clone_size: NA
j_call: TRBJ2-1
v_call: TRBV6-5
cdr3_nt: TGTGCCAGCATGGGGACAGGGAACCACAATGAGCAGTTCTTC
cdr3_aa: CASMGTGNHNEQFF

d_call: TRBD1
clone_size: NA
j_call: TRBJ2-2
v_call: TRBV5-5
cdr3_nt: TGTGCCAGCAGCACCGGACAGGAGAACACCGGGGAGCTGTTTTTT
cdr3_aa: CASSTGQENTGELFF

d_call: NA
clone_size: NA
j_call: TRBJ2-7
v_call: TRBV7-3
cdr3_nt: TGTGCCAGCAGCCGAGGGACTTCGGAGGAGCAGTACTTC
cdr3_aa: CASSRGTSEEQYF

d_call: NA
clone_size: NA
j_call: TRBJ1-2
v_call: TRBV30
cdr3_nt: TGTGCCTGGAGTGTTGGAGAGTATGGCTACACCTTC
cdr3_aa: CAWSVGEYGYTF

d_call: NA
clone_size: few
j_call: TRBJ1-6
v_call: TRBV11-2
cdr3_nt: TGTGCCAGCAGCATGGGACTGAGCTCCTATAATTCACCCCTCCACTTT
cdr3_aa: CASSMGLSSYNSPLHF

d_call: TRBD1
clone_size: NA
j_call: TRBJ1-1
v_call: TRBV28
cdr3_nt: TGTGCCAGCAGTGATCGACAGGGATTGAACACTGAAGCTTTCTTT
cdr3_aa: CASSDRQGLNTEAFF

d_call: NA
clone_size: once
j_call: TRBJ2-7
v_call: TRBV7-8
cdr3_nt: TGTGCCAGCAGCCGCGGGACTCACTACGAGCAGTACTTC
cdr3_aa: CASSRGTHYEQYF

d_call: NA
clone_size: NA
j_call: TRBJ2-5
v_call: TRBV30
cdr3_nt: TGTGCCTGGAGTTTGAGTTCAGGGAAAGAGACCCAGTACTTC
cdr3_aa: CAWSLSSGKETQYF

d_call: TRBD2
clone_size: NA
j_call: TRBJ2-1
v_call: TRBV5-6
cdr3_nt: TGTGCCAGCAGCTTGGTTGGGAGGGATGAGCAGTTCTTC
cdr3_aa: CASSLVGRDEQFF

d_call: NA
clone_size: NA
j_call: TRBJ2-1
v_call: TRBV27
cdr3_nt: TGTGCCAGCAGTTCCAACCTGTGGGGGGCAGGGGGCAATGAGCAGTTCTTC
cdr3_aa: CASSSNLWGAGGNEQFF

d_call: NA
clone_size: NA
j_call: TRBJ1-1
v_call: TRBV6-1
cdr3_nt: TGTGCCAGCAGTGAATGGGCAGCCCCTGAAGCTTTCTTT
cdr3_aa: CASSEWAAPEAFF

d_call: TRBD1
clone_size: NA
j_call: TRBJ2-7
v_call: TRBV5-5
cdr3_nt: TGTGCCAGCAGCTTGGTTACAGGGGGCTACGAGCAGTACTTC
cdr3_aa: CASSLVTGGYEQYF

d_call: TRBD2
clone_size: few
j_call: TRBJ2-1
v_call: TRBV25-1
cdr3_nt: TGTGCCAGCAGTGAAGGGCTAGCGGGATACAATGAGCAGTTCTTC
cdr3_aa: CASSEGLAGYNEQFF

d_call: NA
clone_size: NA
j_call: TRBJ2-7
v_call: TRBV9
cdr3_nt: TGTGCCAGCAGCGTAGCACAGGGTTTCCACGAGCAGTACTTC
cdr3_aa: CASSVAQGFHEQYF

d_call: NA
clone_size: few
j_call: TRBJ1-2
v_call: TRBV11-2
cdr3_nt: TGTGCCAGCGCTCTGGCAGGGGCCTATGGCTACACCTTC
cdr3_aa: CASALAGAYGYTF

d_call: NA
clone_size: NA
j_call: TRBJ1-2
v_call: TRBV9
cdr3_nt: TGTGCCAGCAGCGTAGGCCTTCGGGGTGACTATGGCTACACCTTC
cdr3_aa: CASSVGLRGDYGYTF

d_call: TRBD2
clone_size: NA
j_call: TRBJ2-1
v_call: TRBV9
cdr3_nt: TGTGCCAGCAGCGTAGTTAGCGGGGGAAGCTCCTACAATGAGCAGTTCTTC
cdr3_aa: CASSVVSGGSSYNEQFF

d_call: TRBD1
clone_size: NA
j_call: TRBJ2-2
v_call: TRBV6-4
cdr3_nt: TGTGCCAGCAGTACCGAACAGGGGGCACCCGGGGAGCTGTTTTTT
cdr3_aa: CASSTEQGAPGELFF